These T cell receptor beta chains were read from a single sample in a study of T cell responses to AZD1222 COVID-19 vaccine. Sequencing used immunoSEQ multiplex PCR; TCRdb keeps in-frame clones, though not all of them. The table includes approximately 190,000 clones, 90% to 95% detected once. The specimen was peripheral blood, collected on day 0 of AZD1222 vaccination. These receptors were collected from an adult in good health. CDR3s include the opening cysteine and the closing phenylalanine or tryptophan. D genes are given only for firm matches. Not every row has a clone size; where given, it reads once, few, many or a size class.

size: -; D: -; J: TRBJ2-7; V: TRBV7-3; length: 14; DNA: TGTGCCAGCAGCTTAATGGGCAGGCGGGACGAGCAGTACTTC; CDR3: CASSLMGRRDEQYF
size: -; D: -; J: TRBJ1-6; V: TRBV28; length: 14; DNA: TGTGCCAGCAGGGGGGGGCAGGCCACCTCACCCCTCCACTTT; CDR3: CASRGGQATSPLHF
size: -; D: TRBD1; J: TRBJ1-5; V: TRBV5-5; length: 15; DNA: TGTGCCAGCAGCTTGGTCAGGGGGCCGGGTCAGCCCCAGCATTTT; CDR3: CASSLVRGPGQPQHF
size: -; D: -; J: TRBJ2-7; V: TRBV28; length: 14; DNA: TGTGCCAGCAGTTCCCAGGCGAACTCCTACGAGCAGTACTTC; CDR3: CASSSQANSYEQYF
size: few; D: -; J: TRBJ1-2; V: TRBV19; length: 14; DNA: TGTGCCAGTAGTAGGCCTCCCGAGTCCTATGGCTACACCTTC; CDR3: CASSRPPESYGYTF
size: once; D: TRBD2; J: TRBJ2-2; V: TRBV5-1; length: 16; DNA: TGCGCCAGCAGCTGGACGACTAGCGGGACGGCCGGGGAGCTGTTTTTT; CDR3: CASSWTTSGTAGELFF
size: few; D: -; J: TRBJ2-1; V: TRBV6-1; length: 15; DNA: TGTGCCAGCAGTGAAATGATAGGAGAAGGAGGTGAGCAGTTCTTC; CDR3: CASSEMIGEGGEQFF
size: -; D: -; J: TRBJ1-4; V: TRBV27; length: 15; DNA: TGTGCCAGCAGTCCACCGGATCAGGTTAATGAAAAACTGTTTTTT; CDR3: CASSPPDQVNEKLFF
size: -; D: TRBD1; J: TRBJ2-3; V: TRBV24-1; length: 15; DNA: TGTGCCACCAGTGACACCGGGACAGCCACAGATACGCAGTATTTT; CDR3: CATSDTGTATDTQYF
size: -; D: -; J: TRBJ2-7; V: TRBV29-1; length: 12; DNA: TGCAGCGTTGAAGATACGGGATACGAGCAGTACTTC; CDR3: CSVEDTGYEQYF
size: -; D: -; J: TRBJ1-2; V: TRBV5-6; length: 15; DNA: TGTGCCAGCAGCCCCCCAAGACAGCCTCTTGATGGCTACACCTTC; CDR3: CASSPPRQPLDGYTF
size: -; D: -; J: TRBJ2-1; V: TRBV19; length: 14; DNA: TGTGCCAGTAACGATATATCAGCTAGTCGCGGGCAGTTCTTC; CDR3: CASNDISASRGQFF
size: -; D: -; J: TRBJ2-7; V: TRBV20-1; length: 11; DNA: TGCAGTATCCTTACAGGGACCGAGCAGTACTTC; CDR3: CSILTGTEQYF
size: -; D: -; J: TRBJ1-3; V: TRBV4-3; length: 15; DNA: TGCGCCAGCAGCCGGAGCATGAGCTCTGGAAACACCATATATTTT; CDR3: CASSRSMSSGNTIYF
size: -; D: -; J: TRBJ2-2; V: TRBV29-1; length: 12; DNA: TGCAGCGCCGTGGAGAACACCGGGGAGCTGTTTTTT; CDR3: CSAVENTGELFF
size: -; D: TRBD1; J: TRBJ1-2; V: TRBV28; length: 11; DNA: TGTGCCAGCAGTTACAGGGGTGGCTACACCTTC; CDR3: CASSYRGGYTF
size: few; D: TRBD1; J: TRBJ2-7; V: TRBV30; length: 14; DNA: TGTGCCTGGAGGCGAGGGGCAGGGGGACCCGAGCAGTACTTC; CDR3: CAWRRGAGGPEQYF
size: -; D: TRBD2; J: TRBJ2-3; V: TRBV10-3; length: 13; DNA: TGTGCCATTCTAGCGGGTGGCACAGATACGCAGTATTTT; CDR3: CAILAGGTDTQYF
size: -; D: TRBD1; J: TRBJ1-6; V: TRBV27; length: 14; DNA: TGTGCCAGCAGTTACAGGGGAAAGGGGTCACCCCTCCACTTT; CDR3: CASSYRGKGSPLHF
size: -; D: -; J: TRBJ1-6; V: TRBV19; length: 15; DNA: TGTGCCAGTAGTTCCGACAGTATGGATAATTCACCCCTCCACTTT; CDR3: CASSSDSMDNSPLHF
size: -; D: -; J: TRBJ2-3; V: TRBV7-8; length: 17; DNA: TGTGCCAGCAGCTCCGGTAAGGGGCGTTTGGGCACAGATACGCAGTATTTT; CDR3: CASSSGKGRLGTDTQYF
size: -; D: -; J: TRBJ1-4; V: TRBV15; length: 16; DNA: TGTGCCACCAGCAGAGCCGGCCCGTCTCTGGGGGAAAAACTGTTTTTT; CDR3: CATSRAGPSLGEKLFF
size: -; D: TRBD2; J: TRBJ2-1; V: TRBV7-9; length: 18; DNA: TGTGCCAGCAGCCATGCAATCGGACTAGCGGGAGGGGGTAATGAGCAGTTCTTC; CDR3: CASSHAIGLAGGGNEQFF
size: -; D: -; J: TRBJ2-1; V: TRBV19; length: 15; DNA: TGTGCCAGTAGCTCAATTCTACAGGGTAACAATGAGCAGTTCTTC; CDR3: CASSSILQGNNEQFF
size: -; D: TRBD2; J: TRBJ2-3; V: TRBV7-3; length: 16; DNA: TGTGCCAGCAGCCCCAAGCTACTAGCGGGGGTAGATACGCAGTATTTT; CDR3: CASSPKLLAGVDTQYF
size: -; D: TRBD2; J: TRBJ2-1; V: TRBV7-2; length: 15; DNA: TGTGCCAGCAGTCCAGCGGGAGGGAATTACAATGAGCAGTTCTTC; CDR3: CASSPAGGNYNEQFF
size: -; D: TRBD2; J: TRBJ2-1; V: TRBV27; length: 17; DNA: TGTGCCAGCAGTTCCCCTTGGGCTAGCGGGAGGGTCAATGAGCAGTTCTTC; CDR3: CASSSPWASGRVNEQFF
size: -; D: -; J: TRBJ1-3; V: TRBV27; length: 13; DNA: TGTGCCAGCAGTTCCTTTTCTGGAAACACCATATATTTT; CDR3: CASSSFSGNTIYF
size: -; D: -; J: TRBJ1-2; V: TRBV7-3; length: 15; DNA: TGTGCCAGCACCCTCCCATTGGGTGACGGCTATGGCTACACCTTC; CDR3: CASTLPLGDGYGYTF
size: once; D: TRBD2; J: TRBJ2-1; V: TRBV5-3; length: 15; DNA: TGTGCCAGAAGCTTCCCCGGGACTAGCTACGGTGAGCAGTTCTTC; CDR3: CARSFPGTSYGEQFF
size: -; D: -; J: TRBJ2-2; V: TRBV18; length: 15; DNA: TGTGCCAGCTCACCACAGAGCGGAGGAACCGGGGAGCTGTTTTTT; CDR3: CASSPQSGGTGELFF
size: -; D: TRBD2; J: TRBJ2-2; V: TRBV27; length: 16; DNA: TGTGCCAGCAGTCCGGGACTAGCGGGAGTGTTCGGGGAGCTGTTTTTT; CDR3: CASSPGLAGVFGELFF
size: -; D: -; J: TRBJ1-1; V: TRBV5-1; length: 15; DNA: TGCGCCAGCAGCTCCCGGCCCTTAACGGACACTGAAGCTTTCTTT; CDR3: CASSSRPLTDTEAFF
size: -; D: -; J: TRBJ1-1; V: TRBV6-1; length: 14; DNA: TGTGCCAGCAGTGAAGTGTCAAGGCGGCATGAAGCTTTCTTT; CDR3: CASSEVSRRHEAFF
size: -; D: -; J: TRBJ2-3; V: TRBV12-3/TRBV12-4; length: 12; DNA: TGTGCCAGCAGAGGGACCCGCGATACGCAGTATTTT; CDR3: CASRGTRDTQYF
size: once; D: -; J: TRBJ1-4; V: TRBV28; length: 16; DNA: TGTGCCAGCAGTTTCTCCCTCGGGGCGGGGGATGAAAAACTGTTTTTT; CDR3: CASSFSLGAGDEKLFF
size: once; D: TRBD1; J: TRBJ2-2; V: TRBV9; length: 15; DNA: TGTGCCAGCAGCCTAAGGACAGGGTATTCGGGGGAGCTGTTTTTT; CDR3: CASSLRTGYSGELFF